Each of the 24 T cell receptor beta chains below was sequenced from the same sample in a study of OX40 agonist ivuxolimab in advanced cancers. Clones were sequenced by immunoSEQ multiplex PCR, and TCRdb holds only the in-frame ones, with some missing. This table holds 100,000 to 110,000 clones, around 93% found once. Sequencing was performed on CD4+ or CD8+ T cells sorted from blood, taken in a trial of the OX40 agonist ivuxolimab. Receptors were obtained from an adult with an advanced solid tumor such as melanoma, head and neck, liver or kidney cancer.

The gene calls are TRBV19 and TRBJ2-7; 9 nucleotides agree with TRBD1. V lost 5 bases, J lost 1 base, and 9 bases stayed unmatched. The CDR3 has 16 amino acids. Germline loops: CDR1 LNHDA, CDR2 SQIVND (reference sequence). This CDR3 reads CASSPSPGQGSYEQYF. The CDR3 nucleotides read TGTGCCAGTAGTCCCTCACCGGGACAGGGATCCTACGAGCAGTACTTC.

The rearrangement uses TRBV6-1 and TRBJ2-1; the D gene could be TRBD1 or TRBD2 (5 bases each). With 10 bases removed from V and 8 bases from J, the gap between germline ends came to 18 bases. Germline assignment: CDR1 MNHNS and CDR2 SASEGT. The CDR3 runs to 13 residues. CDR3 in DNA: TGTGCCACCAGAGAGGGGAATGATGATGAGCAGTTCTTC. The encoded protein is CATREGNDDEQFF.

This rearrangement joins TRBV7-9 to TRBJ2-3; D unresolved. CDR3 length: 15 amino acids. Trimming cost V 3 bases and J 4 bases, with 14 bases left between them. Germline values: CDR1 SEHNR, CDR2 FQNEAQ (reference sequence). The CDR3 reads CASSFSRRSSDTQYF. The CDR3 nucleotides are TGTGCCAGCAGCTTTAGTCGGCGGAGCTCAGATACGCAGTATTTT.

This chain uses TRBV19 with TRBJ1-5; TRBD1 might be the D (5 bases). V was shortened by 5 bases and J by 1 base, with 18 bases between the two germline ends. Per the germline V gene, CDR1 is LNHDA and CDR2 is SQIVND (reference sequence). The CDR3 loop spans 17 amino acids. The CDR3 nucleotides are TGTGCCAGTAGTCCGCAACAGGTGGTTCGAAGCAATCAGCCCCAGCATTTT. Its translation: CASSPQQVVRSNQPQHF.

J is TRBJ1-4 and V is TRBV18, with D possibly being TRBD1 (6 bases). CDR3 length: 14 amino acids. Deletions cut 1 base from V and 3 bases from J, with 6 bases between. CDR1 and CDR2 from the germline V gene are KGHSH and LQKENI. The CDR3 sequence: CASSPQGANEKLFF. The CDR3 DNA reads TGTGCCAGCTCACCACAGGGGGCTAATGAAAAACTGTTTTTT.

The gene calls are TRBV7-8 and TRBJ1-2; possibly TRBD1 for D (5 bases). CDR3 length: 16 amino acids. V was shortened by 5 bases and J by 2 bases, with 18 bases between the two germline ends. Per germline, CDR1 SGHVS and CDR2 FQNEAQ. The CDR3 protein is CASSRLGRQTNYGYTF. CDR3 sequence (DNA): TGTGCCAGCAGCCGCCTTGGGCGACAGACCAACTATGGCTACACCTTC.

The chain uses TRBV15 and TRBJ1-6; 10 nucleotides align to TRBD1. CDR1 is LNHNV and CDR2 is YYDKDF in the germline V gene (reference sequence). The CDR3 loop spans 15 amino acids. V dropped 6 bases and J dropped 8; count of bases not matched to a gene: 7. CDR3 in DNA: TGTGCCACCAGGACCGCCGGGACAGGGGATTCACCCCTCCACTTT. Its protein product is CATRTAGTGDSPLHF.

This clone has just one count. The V call is TRBV6-5, the J call TRBJ1-2, with D unclear. The V end lost 4 bases, the J end lost 2 bases, and 14 bases lay between the germline ends. Germline CDR1 is MNHEY and CDR2 is SVGAGI. The CDR3 loop spans 15 amino acids. The CDR3 nucleotides read TGTGCCAGCAGTTCCTCCCTGGGGATGAACTATGGCTACACCTTC. Translation gives CASSSSLGMNYGYTF.

V is TRBV27 and J is TRBJ1-5; D remains ambiguous. CDR3 length: 13 amino acids. The germline CDR1 and CDR2 sequences are MNHEY and SMNVEV (reference sequence). V was cut by 7 bases and J by 7 bases, with 14 bases left in between. The CDR3 DNA is TGTGCCAGCACCAACCTAAGAGGACAGCCCCAGCATTTT. Translation: CASTNLRGQPQHF.

This rearrangement joins TRBV10-3 to TRBJ2-1, with D perhaps TRBD2 (6 bases). CDR3 length equals 13 residues. Between the trimmed V and J ends, which lost 7 bases and 3 bases, there was a span of 10 bases. Germline V gene lookup returns CDR1 ENHRY and CDR2 SYGVKD. CDR3 DNA sequence: TGTGCCATCAAACCGGGACTCTACAATGAGCAGTTCTTC. It encodes CAIKPGLYNEQFF.

The rearrangement uses TRBV5-1 and TRBJ2-5; 7 nucleotides line up with TRBD1. Germline loops: CDR1 SGHRS, CDR2 YFSETQ. The CDR3 contains 13 residues. Unmatched junction bases numbered 0, after V lost 3 bases and J lost 1 base. CDR3 amino acids: CASSSGGQETQYF. The CDR3 coding sequence is TGCGCCAGCAGCTCAGGGGGCCAAGAGACCCAGTACTTC. Supplemented by reference TRBV5-1 and TRBJ2-5, the full variable domain reads KAGVTQTPRYLIKTRGQQVTLSCSPISGHRSVSWYQQTPGQGLQFLFEYFSETQRNKGNFPGRFSGRQFSNSRSEMNVSTLELGDSALYLCASSSGGQETQYFGPGTRLLVL.

The count of this clone is one. J is TRBJ1-2 and V is TRBV6-4; maybe TRBD1 (5 bases). Trimming removed 6 bases from V and 9 bases from J, with 20 bases in between. The V gene's germline CDR1 is MRHNA and CDR2 SNTAGT. This CDR3 has 14 residues. The CDR3 bases are TGTGCCAGCAGAGACAGTGCCACCGGGTTTAGCTACACCTTC. It specifies CASRDSATGFSYTF.

This clone was counted a single time. The V call is TRBV6-1, the J call TRBJ1-4; D is uncertain. Trimming shortened V by 6 bases and J by 7 bases, and 15 bases separated the two germline ends. The CDR3 extends over 14 amino acids. Germline lookup yields CDR1 MNHNS and CDR2 SASEGT. The CDR3 spells CASSRAIVAEKLFF. The CDR3 DNA follows: TGTGCCAGCAGCCGGGCGATAGTGGCTGAAAAACTGTTTTTT.

V usage is TRBV4-1 and J usage is TRBJ2-2; possible D gene TRBD1, 5 bases. V gave up 0 bases and J gave up 2 bases, with 13 bases separating them. This CDR3 region has 17 residues. Germline-derived CDR1 and CDR2 are MGHRA and YSYEKL. The CDR3 DNA sequence: TGCGCCAGCAGCCAAGACCCGAATAGGGGAAACACCGGGGAGCTGTTTTTT. This gives the protein CASSQDPNRGNTGELFF.

The chain recombines TRBV7-9 with TRBJ2-7; tentatively, D is TRBD2 (6 bases). The CDR3 extends over 16 amino acids. Germline-derived CDR1 and CDR2 are SEHNR and FQNEAQ (reference sequence). Deletions cut 3 bases from V and 0 bases from J, with 15 bases between. The CDR3 loop is CASSFARDSYSYEQYF. The CDR3 nucleotides read TGTGCCAGCAGCTTTGCCCGGGACTCTTACTCCTACGAGCAGTACTTC.

The rearrangement uses TRBV5-3 and TRBJ1-1; D remains unclear. TRBV5-3 is known as an ORF, though its function is uncertain. There are 17 residues in the CDR3. V was shortened by 2 bases and J by 0 bases, with 17 bases between the two germline ends. The CDR3 region has the DNA TGTGCCAGAAGCTTAAAGGCCCGGGTTTGTATGAACACTGAAGCTTTCTTT. It yields the protein CARSLKARVCMNTEAFF.

This clone came up once. V gene TRBV6-4 combines with J gene TRBJ1-2; 9 bases align to TRBD1. This CDR3 comprises 17 residues. CDR1 is MRHNA and CDR2 is SNTAGT in the germline V gene. Trimming removed 6 bases from V and 8 bases from J; junction bases left unmatched: 19. The CDR3 sequence is CASSATGTGIGVGGYTF. The DNA of the CDR3 is TGTGCCAGCAGCGCAACCGGGACAGGGATCGGCGTGGGAGGCTACACCTTC.

The rearrangement uses TRBV6-6 and TRBJ2-2, with D possibly matching TRBD2 (5 bases). This CDR3 has 12 residues. V was shortened by 4 bases and J by 7 bases, with 7 bases between the two germline ends. Per the germline V gene, CDR1 is MNHNY and CDR2 is SVGAGI (reference sequence). CDR3 DNA: TGTGCCAGCAGTTCACTAGACGGGGAGCTGTTTTTT. The encoded protein is CASSSLDGELFF.

This clone appeared a single time. The V gene is TRBV28, the J gene TRBJ2-7; 8 bases agree with TRBD2. With 3 bases clipped from V and 4 bases from J, the junction kept 5 bases outside the gene matches. This CDR3 is 14 amino acids long. Germline values: CDR1 MDHEN, CDR2 SYDVKM. In DNA form, the CDR3 reads TGTGCCAGCAGTTTTGGGCGGGGGGATTACGAGCAGTACTTC. It translates to CASSFGRGDYEQYF. The variable domain in full, completed from reference TRBV28 and TRBJ2-7, reads DVKVTQSSRYLVKRTGEKVFLECVQDMDHENMFWYRQDPGLGLRLIYFSYDVKMKEKGDIPEGYSVSREKKERFSLILESASTNQTSMYLCASSFGRGDYEQYFGPGTRLTVT.

The rearrangement uses TRBV6-5 and TRBJ2-3, with a weak D call TRBD2 (5 bases). V lost 2 bases and J 5 bases, leaving 5 bases between the germline ends. Germline V gene sequence: CDR1 MNHEY, CDR2 SVGAGI. CDR3 length: 12 amino acids. CDR3 amino acids: CASSYAGDTQYF. DNA for the CDR3: TGTGCCAGCAGTTACGCGGGAGATACGCAGTATTTT.

The chain uses TRBV28 and TRBJ2-1; D is possibly TRBD2 (6 bases). Germline V CDR1 and CDR2: MDHEN, SYDVKM. The length of the CDR3 is 14 residues. V shed 4 bases and J shed 0 bases, with 7 bases lying between them. Here the CDR3 DNA reads TGTGCCAGCAGTTCGACTAGCTCCTACAATGAGCAGTTCTTC. Translated, it gives CASSSTSSYNEQFF.

The J gene is TRBJ1-3, the V gene TRBV7-2; D is perhaps TRBD1 (6 bases). The V gene lost 1 base and the J gene lost 3 bases, with 7 bases spanning the gap. This CDR3 region has 14 residues. Germline CDR1 is SGHTA and CDR2 is FQGNSA. DNA of the CDR3: TGTGCCAGCAGCTTAGTAGGGGGTGGAAACACCATATATTTT. As protein: CASSLVGGGNTIYF.

The chain recombines TRBV11-3 with TRBJ2-3; 10 nucleotides agree with TRBD1. Per the germline V gene, CDR1 is SGHNT and CDR2 is YENEEA. This CDR3 has 16 residues. Unmatched junction bases numbered 6, after V lost 5 bases and J lost 1 base. The CDR3 sequence is CASSPHGTGGTDTQYF. The CDR3, as DNA: TGTGCCAGCAGCCCCCACGGGACAGGGGGCACAGATACGCAGTATTTT.

The sample holds one count of this clone. The chain recombines TRBV6-5 with TRBJ2-7; D may be TRBD1 (6 bases). There are 13 residues in the CDR3. The ends were cut back, 9 bases at V and 7 bases at J, with 19 bases in the middle. CDR1 MNHEY and CDR2 SVGAGI come from the germline V gene. The CDR3 nucleotides are TGTGCCAGTTCGACAGGCGGGTTCAGGGAGCAGTACTTC. As protein: CASSTGGFREQYF.